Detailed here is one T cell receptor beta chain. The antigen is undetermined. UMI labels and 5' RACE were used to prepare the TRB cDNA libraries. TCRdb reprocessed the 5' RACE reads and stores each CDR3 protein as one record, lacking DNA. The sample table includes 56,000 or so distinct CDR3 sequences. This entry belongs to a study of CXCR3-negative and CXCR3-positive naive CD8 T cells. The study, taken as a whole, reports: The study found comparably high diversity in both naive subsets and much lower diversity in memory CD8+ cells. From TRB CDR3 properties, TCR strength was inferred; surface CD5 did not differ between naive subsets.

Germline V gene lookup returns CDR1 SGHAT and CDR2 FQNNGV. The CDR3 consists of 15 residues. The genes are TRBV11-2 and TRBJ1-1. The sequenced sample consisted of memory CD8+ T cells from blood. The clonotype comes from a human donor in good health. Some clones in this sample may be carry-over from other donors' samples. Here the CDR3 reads CASSLPRGVDTEAFF.